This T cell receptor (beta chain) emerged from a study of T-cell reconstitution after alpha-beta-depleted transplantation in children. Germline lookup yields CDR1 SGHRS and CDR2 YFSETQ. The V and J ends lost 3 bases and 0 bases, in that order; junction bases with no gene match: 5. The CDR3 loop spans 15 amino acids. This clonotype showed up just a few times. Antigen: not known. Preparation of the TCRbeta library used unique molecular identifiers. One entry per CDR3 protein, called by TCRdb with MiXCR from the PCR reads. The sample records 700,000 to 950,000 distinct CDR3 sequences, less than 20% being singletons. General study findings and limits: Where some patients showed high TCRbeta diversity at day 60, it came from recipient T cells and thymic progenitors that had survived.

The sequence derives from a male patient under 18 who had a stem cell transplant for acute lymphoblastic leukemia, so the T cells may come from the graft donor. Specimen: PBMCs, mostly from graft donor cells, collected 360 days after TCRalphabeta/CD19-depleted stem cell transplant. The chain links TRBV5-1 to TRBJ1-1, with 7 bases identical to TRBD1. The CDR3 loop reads CASSYGQAVNTEAFF. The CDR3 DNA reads TGCGCCAGCAGCTACGGACAGGCCGTGAACACTGAAGCTTTCTTT. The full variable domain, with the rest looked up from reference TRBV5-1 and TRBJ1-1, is KAGVTQTPRYLIKTRGQQVTLSCSPISGHRSVSWYQQTPGQGLQFLFEYFSETQRNKGNFPGRFSGRQFSNSRSEMNVSTLELGDSALYLCASSYGQAVNTEAFFGQGTRLTVV.